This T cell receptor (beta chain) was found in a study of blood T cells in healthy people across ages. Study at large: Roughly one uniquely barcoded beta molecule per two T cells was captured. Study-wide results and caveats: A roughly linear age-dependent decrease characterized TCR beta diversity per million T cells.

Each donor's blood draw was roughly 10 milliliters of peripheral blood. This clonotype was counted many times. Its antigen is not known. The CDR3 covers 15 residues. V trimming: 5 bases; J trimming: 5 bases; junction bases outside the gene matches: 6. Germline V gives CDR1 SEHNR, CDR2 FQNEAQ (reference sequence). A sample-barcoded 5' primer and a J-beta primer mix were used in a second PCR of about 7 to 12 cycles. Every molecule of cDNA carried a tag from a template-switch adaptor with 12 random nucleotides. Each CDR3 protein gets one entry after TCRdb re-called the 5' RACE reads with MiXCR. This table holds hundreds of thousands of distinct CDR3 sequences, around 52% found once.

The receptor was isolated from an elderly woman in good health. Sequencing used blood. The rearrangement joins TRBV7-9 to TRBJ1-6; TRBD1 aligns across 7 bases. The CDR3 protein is CASSLPGQHNSPLHF. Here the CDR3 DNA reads TGTGCCAGCAGCCTTCCGGGACAGCATAATTCACCCCTCCACTTT.